The 11 T cell receptor beta chains given below trace back to one sample, sequenced in a study of CD8+CD57+ T cells in acquired aplastic anemia. It was patients with CD8+CD57+ cell expansion by flow cytometry who were chosen for sequencing. The template used for profiling TCR beta VDJ and CDR3 was genomic DNA. MiXCR, run by TCRdb on the reads, gives a single entry per CDR3 protein. The profile covers roughly 250,000 distinct CDR3 sequences, with roughly 82% appearing a single time and about two fifths taken by the ten largest. Sequencing was performed on sorted CD4+, CD8+, or CD8+CD57+ T cells (not recorded which) from PBMCs. The receptors shown here come from a human donor with aplastic anemia.

The chain links TRBV11-3 to TRBJ2-6; D ambiguous. There are 17 residues in the CDR3. Germline V gene data show CDR1 as SGHNT and CDR2 as YENEEA. Trimming removed 0 bases at V and 0 bases at J, with 9 bases between. The CDR3 is CASSLDRAASGANVLTF. The CDR3, as DNA: TGTGCCAGCAGCTTAGATCGGGCAGCCTCTGGGGCCAACGTCCTGACTTTC.

With regard to this clonotype: Given the absence of the conserved phenylalanine or tryptophan at the CDR3 end, a read error is likely. The limits of the CDR3 on the DNA are not certain, so only TCRdb's listed CDR3 is given. V and J are TRBV2 and TRBJ1-6; the table's D call, TRBD1, was not checked against the DNA. The CDR3 spans 15 amino acids, including both terminal residues. Germline V CDR1 and CDR2: SNHLY, FYNNEI. The CDR3 loop is CASSTEGLDNSPFEP.

The rearrangement uses TRBV5-5 and TRBJ1-2; 8 bases line up with TRBD1. V lost 4 bases and J lost 8; bases outside the gene matches: 13. CDR3 size: 15 residues. CDR1 and CDR2 from the germline V gene are SGHKS and YYEKEE (reference sequence). Written as DNA, the CDR3 is TGTGCCAGCAGCACCTCAGGGGGCGTCTCCTACGGCTACACCTTC. Residues: CASSTSGGVSYGYTF. Filled out from reference TRBV5-5 and TRBJ1-2, the complete variable domain reads DAGVTQSPTHLIKTRGQQVTLRCSPISGHKSVSWYQQVLGQGPQFIFQYYEKEERGRGNFPDRFSARQFPNYSSELNVNALLLGDSALYLCASSTSGGVSYGYTFGSGTRLTVV.

Comment on this clonotype: The germline gene is not matched at one end of the junction; a read error may be the cause. The gene calls are TRBV2 and TRBJ1-2, with D tentatively TRBD1 (6 bases). Germline CDR1 SNHLY, CDR2 FYNNEI. The CDR3 extends over 16 amino acids. CDR3 DNA sequence: TGTGCCAGCAGTGATCGCCCCAGGGGTCCTAACTATGTCTACACCTTC. Translated: CASSDRPRGPNYVYTF.

This clonotype was seen a few times. This sequence joins TRBV2 and TRBJ2-1; possible D gene TRBD1, 6 bases. This CDR3 contains 13 residues. Germline V CDR1 and CDR2: SNHLY, FYNNEI. Trimming took off 6 bases at V and 9 bases at J, with 15 bases between the two ends. The CDR3 reads CASRGQGSREQFF. CDR3 in DNA: TGTGCCAGCAGGGGTCAGGGGTCACGTGAGCAGTTCTTC.

The CDR3: CSYRGNAMLEQYF. DNA of the CDR3: TGCAGCTACAGGGGGAACGCAATGTTGGAGCAGTACTTC. The chain employs TRBV20-1 and TRBJ2-7; 8 bases line up with TRBD1. Germline V lookup: CDR1 DFQATT, CDR2 SNEGSKA (reference sequence). The CDR3 has 13 amino acids.

CDR3 coding DNA: TGTGCCACCAGACAGGACCCAACCCAGCCCCAGCATTTT. Residues: CATRQDPTQPQHF. The genes are TRBV12-3 or TRBV12-4 and TRBJ1-5, with a tentative D call TRBD1 (6 bases). V was cut by 10 bases and J by 7 bases, with 17 bases left in between. The CDR3 is 13 amino acids.

The chain recombines TRBV7-8 with TRBJ2-7; the D is unclear. CDR3 length: 18 amino acids. Trimming stripped 4 bases from V and 3 bases from J, with 25 bases between. Germline CDR1 reads SGHVS; CDR2 reads FQNEAQ. CDR3 sequence: CASSWRPGANYLYYEQYV. DNA of the CDR3: TGTGCCAGCAGCTGGCGACCGGGCGCAAACTATCTTTACTACGAGCAGTACGTC.

This clonotype was detected ten times or more. The chain carries TRBV11-2 and TRBJ2-1; 8 nucleotides line up with TRBD2. V lost 2 bases, J lost 4 bases, and 4 bases stayed unmatched. Germline assignment: CDR1 SGHAT and CDR2 FQNNGV. CDR3 size: 15 residues. DNA of the CDR3: TGTGCCAGCAGCTTATTAGCGGGGTCTTACAATGAGCAGTTCTTC. It is translated as CASSLLAGSYNEQFF.

This clonotype was observed once. One junction end disagrees with the germline gene, perhaps due to a read error. The chain employs TRBV7-6 and TRBJ2-3, with 11 bases aligning to TRBD1. CDR3 length: 14 amino acids. Germline V gives CDR1 SGHVS, CDR2 FNYEAQ. The CDR3 DNA is TGTGCCGGACAGGGGGCTAGGGAGCCCCATAACTACTGGTTT. Translated: CAGQGAREPHNYWF.

The chain carries TRBV7-8 and TRBJ2-1; possible D gene TRBD2, 5 bases. V lost 0 bases to trimming and J lost 2 bases, with 8 bases between them. CDR3 size: 15 residues. Germline lookup yields CDR1 SGHVS and CDR2 FQNEAQ. CDR3 DNA: TGTGCCAGCAGCTTAGCGGGAGTCACCTACAATGAGCAGTTCTTC. Its protein is CASSLAGVTYNEQFF.